The source of this T cell receptor (beta chain) is a study of post-analysis software for immune sequencing data (dated by TCRdb to 2013 to 2016). Regarding the complete study: Recorded disease courses included relapsing-remitting, secondary progressive and progressive-relapsing multiple sclerosis, with some patients lacking subtype annotation. Patient repertoires were compared against around 10 previously published healthy control repertoires from donors aged roughly 6 to 26 years. A subset of samples was prepared in parallel using single-end sample barcoding, then pooled and co-amplified after Illumina adapter ligation. The research as a whole found: The control group was slightly older than the multiple sclerosis patient group. When samples were clustered directly using the F measure, samples prepared in the same batch co-clustered strongly, which prompted a batch-effect correction. Significantly lower normalized Chao1 diversity was found in multiple sclerosis patients than in controls, suggesting substantial peripheral T-cell clonal expansion. Patients showed significantly higher frequencies than controls for a few TRBV segments, among them TRBV5-6, TRBV5-1 and TRBV20-1.

From the cysteine through the phenylalanine, the CDR3 covers 14 amino acids. Only CDR3 DNA is held: 42 bases, read in frame from base 1. The germline V gene (reference sequence) gives CDR1 as DFQATT and CDR2 as SNEGSKA. Receptor libraries were prepared by PCR. Sequencing used an Illumina HiSeq 2500. To reduce PCR and sequencing biases, unique molecular identifiers were built into the TCR beta cDNA libraries. Per 1 to 10 million input T cells, roughly 500,000 cDNA molecules were obtained, such that each molecule approximated one T cell. Patient libraries were prepared and sequenced with the same protocol used for the earlier healthy control dataset. Within a given batch, samples were prepared together, multiplexed and sequenced on the same HiSeq lane. Turning to the authors' computational methods: Raw barcoded reads were processed with MIGEC, and single-read molecular identifier groups were discarded before consensus assembly and CDR3 extraction. Clonotype tables were post-analysed with VDJtools, normalizing diversity by down-sampling all datasets to the smallest sample size. Repertoire overlap clustering matched CDR3 amino acid but not nucleotide sequences to correct batch-related cross-sample contamination. TCRdb took the public reads, trimmed them with fastp at Q25, ran MiXCR for clone calling and kept in-frame beta chains. Rows with one shared CDR3 protein collapse into an entry with the most common genes and DNA. These V and J calls rely on TCRdb rather than the paper's analysis. The sample table lists 800,000 to 950,000 distinct CDR3 sequences, 53% of them with a count of one. The leading ten clones occupy 4.6% of the sample.

To demonstrate the VDJtools post-analysis software, the study profiled TCR beta repertoires from the peripheral blood of 13 young patients with multiple sclerosis. The multiple sclerosis patients were children and adolescents ranging in age from roughly 6 to 15 years. A word on this clonotype: Its antigen target is currently unknown. No base quality information exists; no much larger clone differs at one position.

The source material was blood. The clonotype was recovered from a girl aged 5 to 17 with multiple sclerosis. The V and J segments used are TRBV20-1 and TRBJ2-7; the D gene assignment is perhaps TRBD1 or TRBD2, with each matching 6 bases. The J call is in doubt because the DNA end fits TRBJ2-5 better. DNA sequence: TGCAGTGCTGGAGGGGGATTTCGGGAGGAGACCCAGTACTTC. It translates as CSAGGGFREETQYF.